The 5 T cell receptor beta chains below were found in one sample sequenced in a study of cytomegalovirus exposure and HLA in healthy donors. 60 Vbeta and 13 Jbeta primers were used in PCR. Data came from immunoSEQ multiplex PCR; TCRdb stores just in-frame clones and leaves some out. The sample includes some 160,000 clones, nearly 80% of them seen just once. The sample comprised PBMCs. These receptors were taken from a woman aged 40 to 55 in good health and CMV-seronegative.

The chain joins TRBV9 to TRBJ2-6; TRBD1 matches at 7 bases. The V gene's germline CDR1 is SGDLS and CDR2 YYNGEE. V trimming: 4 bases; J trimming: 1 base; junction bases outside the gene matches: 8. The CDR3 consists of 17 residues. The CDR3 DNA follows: TGTGCCAGCAGCCCAGAGACAGGGCGGTCTGGGGCCAACGTCCTGACTTTC. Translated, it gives CASSPETGRSGANVLTF.

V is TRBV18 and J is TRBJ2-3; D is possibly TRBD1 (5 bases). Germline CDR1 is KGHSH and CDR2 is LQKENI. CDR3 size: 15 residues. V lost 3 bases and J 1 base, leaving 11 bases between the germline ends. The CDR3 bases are TGTGCCAGCTCACCTCCTACCAGGGGCACAGATACGCAGTATTTT. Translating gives CASSPPTRGTDTQYF. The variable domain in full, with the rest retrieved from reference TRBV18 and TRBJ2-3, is NAGVMQNPRHLVRRRGQEARLRCSPMKGHSHVYWYRQLPEEGLKFMVYLQKENIIDESGMPKERFSAEFPKEGPSILRIQQVVRGDSAAYFCASSPPTRGTDTQYFGPGTRLTVL.

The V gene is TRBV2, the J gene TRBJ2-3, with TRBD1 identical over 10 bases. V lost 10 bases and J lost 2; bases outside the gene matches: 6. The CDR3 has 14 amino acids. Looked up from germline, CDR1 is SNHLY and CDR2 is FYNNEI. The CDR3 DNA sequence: TGTGCCAACCGACAGGGGGCCAACACAGATACGCAGTATTTT. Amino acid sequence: CANRQGANTDTQYF.

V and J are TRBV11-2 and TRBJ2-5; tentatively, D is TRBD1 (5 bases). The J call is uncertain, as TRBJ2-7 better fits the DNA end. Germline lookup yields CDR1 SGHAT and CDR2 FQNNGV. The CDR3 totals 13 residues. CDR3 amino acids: CASRPDSSYEQYF. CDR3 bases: TGTGCCAGCAGACCCGACAGCTCCTACGAGCAGTACTTC.

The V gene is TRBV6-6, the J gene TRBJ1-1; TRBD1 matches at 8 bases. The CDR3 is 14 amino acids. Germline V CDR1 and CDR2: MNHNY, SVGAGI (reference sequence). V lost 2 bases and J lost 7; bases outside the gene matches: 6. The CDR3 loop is CASSYGRGLVEAFF. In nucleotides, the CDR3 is TGTGCCAGCAGTTACGGCAGGGGGCTGGTTGAAGCTTTCTTT.